The rows below give T cell receptor beta chains drawn from one sample of a study of T cell changes during pregnancy in multiple sclerosis. The table came from immunoSEQ multiplex PCR; TCRdb's copy has only in-frame clones and leaves some out. The sample comprises roughly 35,000 clones, around nine tenths of which are singletons, and around an eighth rests with the top ten. The sample consisted of CD8+ T cells from peripheral blood mononuclear cells, taken in the first trimester of pregnancy. The receptors derive from a female donor with multiple sclerosis, enrolled in a pregnancy study. CDR3s include the opening cysteine and the closing phenylalanine or tryptophan. D genes are given only for firm matches. The listing skips clone size in some rows; elsewhere it reads once, few, many or a size class.

d_call j_call clone_size v_call cdr3_aa cdr3_nt
- TRBJ1-4 - TRBV5-4 CASNIGGVSELFF TGTGCCAGCAACATAGGGGGGGTTTCTGAACTGTTTTTT
- TRBJ2-6 - TRBV6-5 CASSSPFSGANVLTF TGTGCCAGCAGTTCTCCCTTTTCTGGGGCCAACGTCCTGACTTTC
TRBD2 TRBJ2-7 - TRBV5-6 CASSLGLAGVGSYEQYF TGTGCCAGCAGCTTGGGACTAGCGGGAGTTGGTTCCTACGAGCAGTACTTC
TRBD1 TRBJ1-4 - TRBV5-1 CASSYGTGDYNEKLFF TGCGCCAGCAGCTACGGGACAGGGGATTATAATGAAAAACTGTTTTTT
- TRBJ2-7 - TRBV6-5 CASSLSRDTYEQYF TGTGCCAGCAGCCTATCGAGGGACACCTACGAGCAGTACTTC
- TRBJ1-3 - TRBV5-4 CASSFGPSSGNTIYF TGTGCCAGCAGCTTTGGGCCCTCCTCTGGAAACACCATATATTTT
TRBD1 TRBJ1-2 - TRBV9 CASSVNLGTATNYGYTF TGTGCCAGCAGCGTAAATCTCGGGACAGCTACTAACTATGGCTACACCTTC
- TRBJ1-4 - TRBV7-9 CASSLAGGANEKLFF TGTGCCAGCAGCCTTGCAGGAGGGGCTAATGAAAAACTGTTTTTT
- TRBJ2-1 - TRBV15 CATSPLGSEQFF TGTGCCACCAGCCCTCTGGGGAGTGAGCAGTTCTTC
TRBD2 TRBJ2-3 - TRBV5-1 CASSPWGGRLEDTQYF TGCGCCAGCAGCCCCTGGGGCGGGAGGTTGGAAGATACGCAGTATTTT
- TRBJ2-5 - TRBV7-9 CASSLTGLETQYF TGTGCCAGCAGCTTAACAGGGTTGGAGACCCAGTACTTC
TRBD2 TRBJ2-3 - TRBV9 CASSAVAGGPTNRGTDTQYF TGTGCCAGCAGCGCCGTAGCGGGAGGGCCCACCAACCGGGGCACAGATACGCAGTATTTT
- TRBJ1-2 - TRBV7-2 CASSLNRNYGYTF TGTGCCAGCAGCTTAAACAGAAACTATGGCTACACCTTC
- TRBJ1-1 - TRBV15 CATSRARSMNTEAFF TGTGCCACCAGCAGAGCGCGGAGTATGAACACTGAAGCTTTCTTT
- TRBJ2-7 - TRBV5-1 CASRRERGTEQYF TGCGCCAGCAGGAGAGAACGAGGAACCGAGCAGTACTTC
TRBD1 TRBJ2-2 - TRBV28 CASSPIGQDTGELFF TGTGCCAGCAGTCCAATAGGACAGGACACCGGGGAGCTGTTTTTT
- TRBJ2-2 once TRBV27 CASSSTGSFTGELFF TGTGCCAGCAGTTCAACAGGTTCGTTCACCGGGGAGCTGTTTTTT
TRBD2 TRBJ2-3 - TRBV9 CASSPGQGLAGGLSTDTQYF TGTGCCAGCAGCCCGGGACAGGGACTAGCGGGAGGACTGAGCACAGATACGCAGTATTTT
- TRBJ1-4 - TRBV7-2 CASSPYRAEKLFF TGTGCCAGCAGTCCCTACAGGGCTGAAAAACTGTTTTTT
- TRBJ2-1 - TRBV4-3 CASSQAQGNSGVHEQFF TGCGCCAGCAGCCAAGCCCAGGGAAACTCGGGGGTCCATGAGCAGTTCTTC
TRBD2 TRBJ2-3 - TRBV7-9 CASSFKLAEWELETDTQYF TGTGCCAGCAGCTTTAAGCTAGCGGAGTGGGAATTGGAAACAGATACGCAGTATTTT
- TRBJ2-3 - TRBV16 CASSQAGTDTQYF TGTGCCAGCAGCCAAGCGGGGACAGATACGCAGTATTTT
TRBD2 TRBJ2-7 - TRBV7-2 CASSFGPGLAGAWEQYF TGTGCCAGCAGCTTTGGTCCGGGGCTAGCGGGAGCGTGGGAGCAGTACTTC
TRBD1 TRBJ1-5 - TRBV7-9 CASSGQGNQPQHF TGTGCCAGCAGCGGACAGGGCAATCAGCCCCAGCATTTT
- TRBJ1-1 few TRBV27 CAAGNTEAFF TGTGCCGCGGGGAACACTGAAGCTTTCTTT
- TRBJ1-1 once TRBV27 CASSLAANTEAFF TGTGCCAGCAGCCTGGCGGCGAACACTGAAGCTTTCTTT
TRBD2 TRBJ2-1 - TRBV19 CATSILAGVYNEQFF TGTGCCACCAGCATCCTAGCGGGAGTCTATAATGAGCAGTTCTTC
TRBD2 TRBJ2-1 - TRBV4-3 CASSQKSGLAVYYEQFF TGCGCCAGCAGCCAAAAATCCGGACTAGCCGTTTACTATGAGCAGTTCTTC
TRBD2 TRBJ2-1 - TRBV4-1 CASSQDPLAGGPNEQFF TGCGCCAGCAGCCAAGATCCGCTAGCGGGAGGGCCAAATGAGCAGTTCTTC
- TRBJ2-5 - TRBV28 CASSGVYQETQYF TGTGCCAGCAGCGGGGTGTACCAAGAGACCCAGTACTTC
- TRBJ2-5 - TRBV2 CASSDSELETQYF TGTGCCAGCAGTGATAGTGAGCTGGAGACCCAGTACTTC
TRBD2 TRBJ2-7 - TRBV9 CASSVSGRGWGEQYF TGTGCCAGCAGCGTTAGCGGGAGGGGATGGGGCGAGCAGTACTTC
- TRBJ2-3 - TRBV29-1 CSVEGRAHTDTQYF TGCAGCGTTGAAGGCAGGGCCCACACAGATACGCAGTATTTT
- TRBJ2-2 - TRBV28 CASSSPPGLLKGTGELFF TGTGCCAGCAGTTCTCCGCCGGGACTCCTCAAGGGCACCGGGGAGCTGTTTTTT
- TRBJ2-7 - TRBV5-1 CASSKFIAYEQYF TGCGCCAGCAGCAAATTCATAGCCTACGAGCAGTACTTC
- TRBJ2-3 - TRBV13 CASSTQGSSTDTQYF TGTGCCAGCAGCACCCAAGGGAGTAGCACAGATACGCAGTATTTT
TRBD2 TRBJ2-1 - TRBV4-3 CASSQDSATSGGNEQFF TGCGCCAGCAGCCAAGATTCGGCGACTAGCGGGGGAAATGAGCAGTTCTTC
- TRBJ1-2 - TRBV28 CASTYSGGRYGYTF TGTGCCAGCACTTATAGCGGGGGTCGATATGGCTACACCTTC
- TRBJ1-5 - TRBV28 CASRYRDYSNQPQHF TGTGCCAGCAGATACAGGGATTATAGCAATCAGCCCCAGCATTTT
- TRBJ2-3 - TRBV28 CASASIPSTDTQYF TGTGCCAGCGCTAGTATCCCTAGCACAGATACGCAGTATTTT
TRBD1 TRBJ1-2 - TRBV5-4 CASPAPDRANYGYTF TGTGCCAGCCCGGCCCCCGACAGGGCTAACTATGGCTACACCTTC
- TRBJ2-3 - TRBV27 CASSSRTSTDTQYF TGTGCCAGCAGTTCAAGGACATCAACAGATACGCAGTATTTT